This T cell receptor (beta chain) was documented in a study of blood T cell repertoires in COVID-19. Clones were sequenced by immunoSEQ multiplex PCR, and TCRdb holds only the in-frame ones, with some missing. The sample lists about 200,000 clones, 70% to 90% seen once, with 5.5% to 7% in the top ten. Trimming removed 8 bases from V and 2 bases from J; junction bases left unmatched: 9. The CDR3 consists of 15 residues. CDR1 is MNHNY and CDR2 is SVGAGI in the germline V gene (reference sequence). The clonotype originates from a woman in her thirties or forties who had recovered from COVID-19. The sequenced sample was peripheral blood. The V call is TRBV6-6, the J call TRBJ2-3; TRBD2 aligns across 8 bases. CDR3 sequence: CASSWASGYTDTQYF. For the CDR3, the DNA is TGTGCCAGCTCATGGGCTAGCGGGTACACAGATACGCAGTATTTT.